This T cell receptor beta chain appears in the sequencing data of a study of cytomegalovirus exposure and HLA in healthy donors. This clone showed up just once. The germline V and J ends were trimmed by 1 base and 5 bases, with 15 bases remaining between them. CDR3 length: 16 amino acids. CDR1 is SGHAT, CDR2 FQNNGV, per germline. The PCR employed 60 Vbeta primers together with 13 Jbeta primers. Assay: immunoSEQ multiplex PCR; the TCRdb copy retains only in-frame clones and omits some. The sample comprises 150,000 to 180,000 clones, about 76% of which are singletons, and approximately 8% rests with the top ten.

The receptor's source is a man aged 25 to 40 in good health and CMV-seropositive. Sequencing was carried out using PBMCs. This chain links TRBV11-2 with TRBJ2-1, with D unclear. As DNA, the CDR3 is TGTGCCAGCAGCTTAGTTGGGCGAAGCCCCCACAATGAGCAGTTCTTC. Its translation: CASSLVGRSPHNEQFF.